The subject of this entry is one T cell receptor (beta chain). The data were obtained in a study of blood T cell repertoires in COVID-19. Study in general: Acute and convalescent COVID-19 samples came from the United States, Italy and Spain. T cells, B-cell-depleted T cells, or PBMCs supplied cDNA or gDNA.

The CDR3 runs to 13 residues. Germline values: CDR1 LGHDT, CDR2 YNNKEL (reference sequence). V was trimmed by 4 bases and J by 10 bases, leaving 16 bases between them. Per the study methods: Scientists estimated how many nucleated cells there were by amplifying reference gene primers. Sequencing used immunoSEQ multiplex PCR; TCRdb keeps in-frame clones, though not all of them. The DNA gave D and trimming, while V, J and clone size come from that table. The sample records under 300,000 clones, roughly 82% being singletons. The TCR sequence derives from a woman over 75 with active or convalescent COVID-19. The sequencing sample was made of peripheral blood. The chain carries TRBV3-1 (or the pseudogene TRBV3-2) and TRBJ1-1; D ambiguous. Here the CDR3 DNA reads TGTGCCAGCAGCCCCAGTGGAGGGTTAGGAGCTTTCTTT. It encodes CASSPSGGLGAFF.